This TCR beta chain originates from a study of monozygotic twins with inflammatory bowel disease. Per donor there was one draw, yielding a blood sample of roughly 2.5 ml. Points from the study as a whole: Especially where disease activity was present, IBD patients had fewer clonotypes in common with others than healthy twins did. Twin pairs that were concordant did not differ from discordant pairs in repertoire similarity, possibly from limited power.

Concerning this clonotype itself: The target antigen is unknown.

The CDR3 length is 13 residues. Germline lookup yields CDR1 ENHRY and CDR2 SYGVKD. Using the 5' RACE reads, TCRdb records one entry per CDR3 protein without DNA. Found here are fewer than 550,000 distinct CDR3 sequences; the top ten clones hold 2.4%. The TCR sequence derives from a human donor with ulcerative colitis or Crohn's disease, or a healthy co-twin of an affected twin (not recorded which). V and J are TRBV10-3 and TRBJ2-3; TCRdb picks TRBD2, but there is no DNA to check that call. Input material: blood. The CDR3 region is CAIGTMETDTQYF.